The rows below give T cell receptor beta chains drawn from one sample of a study of blood T cell repertoires in COVID-19. Repertoires were generated with immunoSEQ multiplex PCR, while TCRdb's copy carries only in-frame clones and drops some. The sample lists 330,000 or so clones, approximately 86% occurring once. Sequencing used peripheral blood. Source of these receptors: a man younger than 40 with COVID-19, enrolled during active disease. Each CDR3 is given with its conserved first and last residue. The D gene is left open where the match is weak. A row's size may be missing; if present it is once, few, many or a size class.

v_call	clone_size	j_call	d_call	cdr3_aa	cdr3_nt
TRBV7-6	-	TRBJ2-5	TRBD1	CASSLDRGETQYF	TGTGCCAGCAGCCTGGACAGGGGAGAGACCCAGTACTTC
TRBV7-8	-	TRBJ2-1	TRBD1	CASSQGAALSYNEQFF	TGTGCCAGCAGCCAGGGGGCGGCTCTCTCCTACAATGAGCAGTTCTTC
TRBV7-9	-	TRBJ2-7	TRBD2	CASSFGGSRSYEQYF	TGTGCCAGCAGCTTCGGCGGGAGTCGCTCCTACGAGCAGTACTTC
TRBV30	-	TRBJ1-1	TRBD1	CAWILPKDRDFMNTEAFF	TGTGCCTGGATCCTCCCTAAGGACAGGGACTTCATGAACACTGAAGCTTTCTTT
TRBV12-3/TRBV12-4	-	TRBJ1-2	TRBD1	CASSAGQGYGYTF	TGTGCCAGCAGCGCGGGACAGGGGTATGGCTACACCTTC
TRBV4-2	-	TRBJ1-5	-	CASSQEWFRALGPQHF	TGTGCCAGCAGCCAAGAATGGTTCAGGGCTCTAGGGCCCCAGCATTTT
TRBV28	-	TRBJ2-7	TRBD2	CASSVGGTSVNNEQYF	TGTGCCAGCAGTGTAGGGGGGACTAGCGTAAATAACGAGCAGTACTTC
TRBV7-6	once	TRBJ1-6	-	CASSLFPAGAGSYNSPLHF	TGTGCCAGCAGCTTATTTCCGGCGGGCGCCGGCTCCTATAATTCACCCCTCCACTTT
TRBV21-1	-	TRBJ1-2	-	CASRKGGIGYTF	TGTGCCAGCAGAAAAGGGGGCATTGGCTACACCTTC
TRBV6-2/TRBV6-3	-	TRBJ2-5	TRBD1	CASSPSGQGKGETQYF	TGTGCCAGCAGTCCATCCGGACAGGGAAAGGGAGAGACCCAGTACTTC